This T cell receptor (beta chain) emerged from a study of blood T cell repertoires in COVID-19. Study-wide background: Samples representing acute and convalescent COVID-19 were sourced from the United States, Italy and Spain.

As processed by the authors: From reference gene primer amplification, estimates of nucleated cell counts were derived. Profiled with immunoSEQ multiplex PCR; TCRdb holds only in-frame clones, not every one. Clone size and V and J calls were adopted from that table, with D and trimming inferred from the DNA. The sample consists of a few hundred thousand clones, approximately 86% of them appearing once. Looked up from germline, CDR1 is LGHDT and CDR2 is YNNKEL (reference sequence). Trimming stripped 4 bases from V and 7 bases from J, with 25 bases between. The CDR3 has 18 amino acids. Material for sequencing was peripheral blood. The chain combines TRBV3-1 (or the pseudogene TRBV3-2) with TRBJ2-2; D is perhaps TRBD1 (5 bases). This receptor was taken from a man younger than 35 with active or convalescent COVID-19. The CDR3 is CASSLTRQGPSVVGELFF. CDR3 DNA: TGTGCCAGCAGCCTCACGCGCCAGGGCCCAAGTGTAGTCGGGGAGCTGTTTTTT.